Following are 32 T cell receptor beta chains from one sample sequenced in a study of breast tumors, draining lymph nodes, adjacent tissues. Axillary draining lymph nodes of breast cancer patients supplied the node samples. TCRdb fed the multiplex PCR reads into MiXCR, producing one record per CDR3 protein. This table holds tens of thousands of distinct CDR3 sequences, roughly 19% found once. Sequences were obtained from axillary lymph node tissue. The receptor source for this set is a female donor with breast cancer. Some clones in this sample may be carry-over from other donors' samples.

This clonotype has ten or more counts. This chain uses TRBV25-1 with TRBJ2-5; 8 bases fit TRBD2. Per germline, CDR1 MGHDK and CDR2 SYGVNS. Germline trimming cut 4 bases from V and 4 bases from J; bases unmatched to any gene: 14. This CDR3 is built from 17 residues. CDR3 protein: CASSGREGGFGPETQYF. CDR3 DNA sequence: TGTGCCAGCAGTGGACGGGAGGGCGGGTTTGGGCCAGAGACCCAGTACTTC.

This clonotype has just a few counts. This chain joins TRBV27 and TRBJ2-1; no clear D. The CDR3 is 15 residues long. CDR1 and CDR2 (germline): MNHEY, SMNVEV (reference sequence). Trimming took 6 bases from V and 0 from J, leaving 12 bases between them. The CDR3 region has the DNA TGTGCCAGCAGCCTTATGCCCTTCTCCTACAATGAGCAGTTCTTC. Amino acids: CASSLMPFSYNEQFF.

This clonotype has at least ten counts. The chain joins TRBV20-1 to TRBJ2-1, with TRBD1 matching 7 bases. Germline V gene sequence: CDR1 DFQATT, CDR2 SNEGSKA (reference sequence). J lost 4 bases, V lost 3 bases, and 0 bases had no gene match. This CDR3 has 12 amino acids. CDR3 bases: TGCAGTGCTAGGGGACAGTACAATGAGCAGTTCTTC. Translated, it gives CSARGQYNEQFF.

This clonotype was seen many times. This chain links TRBV27 with TRBJ2-5; 13 nucleotides line up with TRBD2. The CDR3 loop spans 16 amino acids. V shed 5 bases and J 4 bases; nucleotides not matched to a gene: 7. Germline CDR1 MNHEY, CDR2 SMNVEV (reference sequence). The CDR3 reads CASSPGLAGVTETQYF. DNA for the CDR3: TGTGCCAGCAGTCCCGGACTAGCGGGAGTTACAGAGACCCAGTACTTC.

V is TRBV20-1 and J is TRBJ2-1, with TRBD2 identical over 12 bases. V trimming: 8 bases; J trimming: 7 bases; junction bases outside the gene matches: 12. CDR1 and CDR2 (germline): DFQATT, SNEGSKA (reference sequence). CDR3 length equals 15 residues. CDR3: CSLAGGHSQGNEQFF. The CDR3 nucleotides are TGCAGTCTAGCGGGAGGGCACTCCCAAGGAAATGAGCAGTTCTTC.

This clonotype was seen at least ten times. The chain joins TRBV28 to TRBJ1-3; a weak D match, TRBD1 (6 bases). Germline V CDR1 and CDR2: MDHEN, SYDVKM. The CDR3 sequence is 14 residues long. Deletions cut 2 bases from V and 6 bases from J, with 11 bases between. This CDR3 reads CASSLGGPLNTIYF. The CDR3 nucleotides read TGTGCCAGCAGTTTAGGGGGGCCCCTAAACACCATATATTTT.

With regard to this clonotype: This may be a read error: a much more frequent sequence differs by one nucleotide. The J gene is TRBJ2-5, the V gene TRBV27; the D call may be TRBD1 or TRBD2 (5 bases each). The CDR3 sequence is 9 residues long. The germline V and J ends were trimmed by 11 bases and 5 bases, with 6 bases remaining between them. Germline loops: CDR1 MNHEY, CDR2 SMNVEV (reference sequence). CDR3 loop: CAWGETQYF. DNA of the CDR3: TGTGCCTGGGGGGAGACCCAGTACTTC.

This clonotype was counted ten times or more. This rearrangement joins TRBV7-6 to TRBJ2-1; D is unclear. Germline CDR1 and CDR2: SGHVS and FNYEAQ. V gave up 2 bases and J gave up 7 bases, with 9 bases separating them. This CDR3 contains 13 residues. CDR3 bases: TGTGCCAGCAGCTTAACCGACGCTAATGAGCAGTTCTTC. Its translation is CASSLTDANEQFF.

The chain joins TRBV30 to TRBJ1-6; TRBD1 agrees at 8 bases. Germline V lookup: CDR1 GTSNPN, CDR2 SVGIG (reference sequence). The ends lost 3 bases at V and 6 bases at J; junction bases unmatched: 10. This CDR3 contains 16 residues. The CDR3 nucleotides are TGTGCCTGGAGAGTACAGGGGGGGTTAGGTAATTCACCCCTCCACTTT. As protein: CAWRVQGGLGNSPLHF. Combining the CDR3 with reference TRBV30 and TRBJ1-6 gives the whole variable domain SQTIHQWPATLVQPVGSPLSLECTVEGTSNPNLYWYRQAAGRGLQLLFYSVGIGQISSEVPQNLSASRPQDRQFILSSKKLLLSDSGFYLCAWRVQGGLGNSPLHFGNGTRLTVT.

This clonotype was seen at least ten times. The chain links TRBV28 to TRBJ2-7; 7 bases align to TRBD1. V lost 2 bases, J lost 0 bases, and 4 bases stayed unmatched. The CDR3 runs to 15 residues. CDR1 and CDR2 (germline): MDHEN, SYDVKM. The CDR3 sequence: CASSLRTGHSYEQYF. For the CDR3, the DNA is TGTGCCAGCAGTTTAAGGACAGGTCACTCCTACGAGCAGTACTTC.

The table lists this clonotype with a few counts. This chain uses TRBV7-2 with TRBJ2-4, with TRBD2 matching 9 bases. Germline V lookup: CDR1 SGHTA, CDR2 FQGNSA. This CDR3 has 16 amino acids. The trim removed 4 bases at V and 9 bases at J, leaving 13 bases unmatched. CDR3 in amino acids: CASSSRPGAGGSIQYF. The CDR3 DNA reads as TGTGCCAGCAGCTCCCGCCCAGGAGCGGGAGGTTCCATTCAGTACTTC.

As DNA, the CDR3 is TGTGCCAGCTCCGGCGGGGTAGCGGATACGCAGTATTTT. Protein sequence: CASSGGVADTQYF. The chain combines TRBV9 with TRBJ2-3; D is perhaps TRBD2 (6 bases). The CDR3 sequence is 13 residues long. Trimming stripped 7 bases from V and 6 bases from J, with 15 bases between. Germline CDR1 is SGDLS and CDR2 is YYNGEE.

This clonotype was counted at least ten times. The gene calls are TRBV24-1 and TRBJ1-2, with D perhaps matching TRBD1 (6 bases). V lost 5 bases to trimming and J lost 5 bases, with 8 bases between them. Germline V CDR1 and CDR2: KGHDR, SFDVKD. This CDR3 has 12 residues. The CDR3 region has the DNA TGTGCCACCAGTGTTGGGACATATGGCTACACCTTC. This sequence encodes CATSVGTYGYTF.

This clonotype was recorded many times. The chain joins TRBV19 to TRBJ1-3; no reliable D call. V was pared by 3 bases and J by 0 bases, with 12 bases between. This CDR3 has 16 amino acids. CDR1 is LNHDA, CDR2 SQIVND, per germline (reference sequence). For the CDR3, the DNA is TGTGCCAGTAGTATCTCACGGGTCCTCTCTGGAAACACCATATATTTT. It translates to CASSISRVLSGNTIYF.

As for this clonotype: It may be a read error: a sequence one base away is much more abundant. V gene TRBV28 combines with J gene TRBJ2-7, with 9 bases aligning to TRBD2. Germline CDR1 MDHEN, CDR2 SYDVKM. V was clipped by 5 bases and J by 9 bases; unmatched bases: 14. CDR3 length: 15 residues. Here the CDR3 reads CASSGLRAGGSVQYF. Written as DNA, the CDR3 is TGTGCCAGCAGTGGCCTTCGGGCGGGAGGGAGCGTGCAGTACTTC.

The sample holds many counts of this clonotype. The CDR3 coding sequence is TGTGCCAGTAGTTGGGGGACAGGGCACCAAGAGACCCAGTACTTC. The encoded protein is CASSWGTGHQETQYF. The V call is TRBV19, the J call TRBJ2-5; 9 nucleotides match TRBD1. CDR1 and CDR2 (germline): LNHDA, SQIVND (reference sequence). The CDR3 is 15 residues long. Unmatched junction bases numbered 4, after V lost 5 bases and J lost 0 bases.

The sample holds many counts of this clonotype. The chain carries TRBV25-1 and TRBJ2-5; D unclear. The CDR3 extends over 14 amino acids. CDR1 is MGHDK, CDR2 SYGVNS, per germline. The ends were cut back, 6 bases at V and 4 bases at J, with 15 bases in the middle. The CDR3 sequence is CASSRSQVVETQYF. The CDR3 DNA is TGTGCCAGCAGCCGTAGCCAAGTAGTAGAGACCCAGTACTTC.

A remark on this clonotype: The CDR3 does not close with the conserved phenylalanine or tryptophan, likely indicating a read error. The limits of the CDR3 on the DNA are not certain, so only TCRdb's listed CDR3 is given. The rearrangement uses TRBV7-9 and TRBJ2-7; the DNA was not used to check the table's D call, TRBD2. Germline lookup yields CDR1 SEHNR and CDR2 FQNEAQ (reference sequence). The CDR3 contains 9 residues when both ends are counted. The CDR3: CASSLGLAG.

This clonotype has at least ten counts. J is TRBJ1-4 and V is TRBV5-1, with TRBD1 as a possible D gene (5 bases). The CDR3 runs to 14 residues. Between the trimmed V and J ends, which lost 5 bases and 5 bases, there was a span of 13 bases. Germline-derived CDR1 and CDR2 are SGHRS and YFSETQ. The CDR3 loop reads CASRDAGRNEKLFF. The CDR3 bases are TGCGCCAGCAGGGACGCAGGGAGGAATGAAAAACTGTTTTTT.

As for this clonotype: A much larger clone lies one base from this, so it may be a read error. The CDR3 bases are TGTGCCACCAGAGCCAGATGCGGCGGTCGTTACGAGCAGTACTTC. This sequence encodes CATRARCGGRYEQYF. This chain links TRBV24-1 with TRBJ2-7; D ambiguous. Looked up from germline, CDR1 is KGHDR and CDR2 is SFDVKD. The CDR3 totals 15 residues. The V end lost 7 bases, the J end lost 4 bases, and 19 bases lay between the germline ends.

At least ten counts were recorded for this clonotype. The V call is TRBV20-1, the J call TRBJ2-2; 10 bases map to TRBD2. This CDR3 contains 17 residues. Germline loops: CDR1 DFQATT, CDR2 SNEGSKA (reference sequence). Losses at the gene ends were 6 bases for V and 5 bases for J; bases not matched to a gene: 15. CDR3 loop: CSAQRASGRIGTGELFF. The CDR3, as DNA: TGCAGTGCCCAAAGGGCTAGCGGGAGAATCGGGACCGGGGAGCTGTTTTTT.

For this clonotype: Given a much more abundant clone one base away, this may be a read error. The chain joins TRBV3-2 to TRBJ2-5; TRBD2, the table's D call, was not compared with the DNA. TRBV3-2 is designated a pseudogene. The length of the CDR3 is 14 residues. The CDR3 loop is CASSRSGSQETQYF. In DNA form, the CDR3 reads TGTGCCAGCAGCCGTAGCGGTTCACAAGAGACCCAGTACTTC.

This clonotype came up many times. The chain uses TRBV12-3 or TRBV12-4 and TRBJ2-7; 8 bases agree with TRBD1. Unmatched junction bases numbered 11, after V lost 6 bases and J lost 7 bases. The CDR3 length is 14 residues. In DNA, the CDR3 is TGTGCCAGCAGGTCCGGACAGGGTGGACAGGAGCAGTACTTC. Amino acid sequence: CASRSGQGGQEQYF.

A few counts support this clonotype. The chain employs TRBV12-3 or TRBV12-4 and TRBJ2-3; 10 bases agree with TRBD2. The CDR3 is 23 residues long. J gave up 2 bases and V 0 bases, and 23 bases lay outside the gene matches. The CDR3 coding sequence is TGTGCCAGCAGTTTAGCGCTAATCCGAGGTCTAGCGGGAGTACAGGGGAACACAGATACGCAGTATTTT. Translated: CASSLALIRGLAGVQGNTDTQYF.

This clonotype was recorded at least ten times. The chain employs TRBV4-2 and TRBJ1-6; TRBD1 aligns across 9 bases. Germline V gene sequence: CDR1 LGHNA, CDR2 YNFKEQ. The V segment lost 0 bases and the J segment 7 bases; nucleotides outside the gene matches: 1. This CDR3 has 15 residues. CDR3 nucleotides: TGTGCCAGCAGCCAAGAAACAGGGGGCAATTCACCCCTCCACTTT. This sequence encodes CASSQETGGNSPLHF.

The chain combines TRBV20-1 with TRBJ2-7; D may be TRBD1 (6 bases). Trimming removed 3 bases at V and 4 bases at J, with 19 bases between. Germline CDR1 is DFQATT and CDR2 is SNEGSKA (reference sequence). The CDR3 covers 15 residues. The CDR3 is CSARDRTRGGYEQYF. The CDR3 DNA follows: TGCAGTGCTAGGGATCGGACCCGAGGGGGATACGAGCAGTACTTC.

Many counts were recorded for this clonotype. CDR3: CASSLSPRPSDGYTF. As DNA, the CDR3 is TGTGCCAGCAGTTTAAGCCCCCGGCCTTCCGATGGCTACACCTTC. The gene calls are TRBV12-3 or TRBV12-4 and TRBJ1-2; no clear D. The V and J ends lost 2 bases and 6 bases respectively, with 16 bases between them. The CDR3 covers 15 residues.

In its sample, this clonotype was seen many times. The genes are TRBV20-1 and TRBJ2-6, with D hard to call. Per germline, CDR1 DFQATT and CDR2 SNEGSKA (reference sequence). This CDR3 comprises 14 residues. V was cut by 3 bases and J by 0 bases, with 6 bases left in between. In DNA form, the CDR3 reads TGCAGTGCTAGCCACATCTCTGGGGCCAACGTCCTGACTTTC. It specifies CSASHISGANVLTF.

Only a few counts were recorded for this clonotype. The rearrangement uses TRBV15 and TRBJ1-2; 8 bases are shared with TRBD1. J lost 0 bases, V lost 8 bases, and 11 bases had no gene match. This CDR3 contains 16 residues. The germline V gene has CDR1 LNHNV and CDR2 YYDKDF (reference sequence). CDR3 in DNA: TGTGCCACCGGCGATGGCAGGGGGCGGTCTAACTATGGCTACACCTTC. Translating gives CATGDGRGRSNYGYTF.

This clonotype showed up just a few times. The chain joins TRBV4-2 to TRBJ2-4, with TRBD1 identical over 7 bases. The length of the CDR3 is 14 residues. CDR1 is LGHNA and CDR2 is YNFKEQ in the germline V gene. V was clipped by 1 base and J by 7 bases; unmatched bases: 4. The CDR3 DNA reads as TGTGCCAGCAGCCAAGGTACAGGGGTGAACATTCAGTACTTC. This translates into CASSQGTGVNIQYF.

This clonotype was seen ten or more times. This chain uses TRBV9 with TRBJ1-5; no definite D call. The length of the CDR3 is 15 residues. Looked up from germline, CDR1 is SGDLS and CDR2 is YYNGEE. The V end was cut by 0 bases, the J end by 6 bases, with 13 bases between. The CDR3 protein is CASSVGAVTGQPQHF. The CDR3 region has the DNA TGTGCCAGCAGCGTAGGGGCCGTAACGGGTCAGCCCCAGCATTTT.

This clonotype was detected only a few times. The CDR3 sequence is CASNLPGTGQPQHF. CDR3 nucleotide sequence: TGTGCCAGCAATCTTCCTGGGACCGGGCAGCCCCAGCATTTT. This rearrangement joins TRBV28 to TRBJ1-5; a possible D gene is TRBD1 (5 bases). The CDR3 spans 14 residues. Germline loops: CDR1 MDHEN, CDR2 SYDVKM. V lost 7 bases to trimming and J lost 7 bases, with 17 bases between them.